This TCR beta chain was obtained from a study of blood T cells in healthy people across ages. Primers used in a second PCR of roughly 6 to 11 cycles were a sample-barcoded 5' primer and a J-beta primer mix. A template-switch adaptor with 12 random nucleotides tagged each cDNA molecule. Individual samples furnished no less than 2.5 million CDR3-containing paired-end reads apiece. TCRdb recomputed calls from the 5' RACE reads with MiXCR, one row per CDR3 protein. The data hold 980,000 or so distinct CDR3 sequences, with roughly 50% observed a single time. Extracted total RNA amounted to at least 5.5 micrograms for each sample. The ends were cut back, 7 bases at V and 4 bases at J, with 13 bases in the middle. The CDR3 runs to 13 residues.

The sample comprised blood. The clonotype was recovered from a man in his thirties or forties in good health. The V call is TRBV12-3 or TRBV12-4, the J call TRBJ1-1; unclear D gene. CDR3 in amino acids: CASTSGHTTEAFF. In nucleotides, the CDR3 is TGTGCCAGCACAAGTGGGCATACCACTGAAGCTTTCTTT.